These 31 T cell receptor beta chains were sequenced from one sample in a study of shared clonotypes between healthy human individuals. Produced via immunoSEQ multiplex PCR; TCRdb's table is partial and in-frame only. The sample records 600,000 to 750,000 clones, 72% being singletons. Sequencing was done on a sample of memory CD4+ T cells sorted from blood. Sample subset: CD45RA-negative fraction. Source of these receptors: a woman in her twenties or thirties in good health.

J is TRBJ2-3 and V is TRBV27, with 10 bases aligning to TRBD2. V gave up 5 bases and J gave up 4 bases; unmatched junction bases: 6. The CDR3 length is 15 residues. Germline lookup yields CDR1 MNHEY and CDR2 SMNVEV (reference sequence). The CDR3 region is CASSKSGRASDTQYF. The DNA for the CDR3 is TGTGCCAGCAGTAAGAGCGGGAGGGCCTCAGATACGCAGTATTTT.

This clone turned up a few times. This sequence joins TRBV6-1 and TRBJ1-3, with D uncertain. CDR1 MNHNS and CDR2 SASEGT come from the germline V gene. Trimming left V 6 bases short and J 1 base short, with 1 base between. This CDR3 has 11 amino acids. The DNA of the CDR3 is TGTGCCAGCAGGTCTGGAAACACCATATATTTT. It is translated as CASRSGNTIYF.

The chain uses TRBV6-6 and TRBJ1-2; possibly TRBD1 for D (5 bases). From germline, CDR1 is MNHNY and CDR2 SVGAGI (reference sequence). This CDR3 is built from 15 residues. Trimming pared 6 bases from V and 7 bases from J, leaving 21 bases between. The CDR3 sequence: CASRTLSGGRSGYTF. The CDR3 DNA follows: TGTGCCAGCAGGACTCTCAGTGGGGGAAGAAGTGGCTACACCTTC.

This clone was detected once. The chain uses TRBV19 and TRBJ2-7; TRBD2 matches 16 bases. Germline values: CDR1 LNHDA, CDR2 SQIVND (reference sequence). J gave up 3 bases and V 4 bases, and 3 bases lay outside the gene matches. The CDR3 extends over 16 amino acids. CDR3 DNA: TGTGCCAGTAGTACGGGACTAGCGGGAGGGCGCTACGAGCAGTACTTC. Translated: CASSTGLAGGRYEQYF.

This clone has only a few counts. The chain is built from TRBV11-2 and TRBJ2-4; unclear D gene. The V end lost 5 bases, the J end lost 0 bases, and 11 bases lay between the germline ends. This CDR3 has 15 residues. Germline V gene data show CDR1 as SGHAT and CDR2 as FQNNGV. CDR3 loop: CASSPEWGAKNIQYF. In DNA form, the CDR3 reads TGTGCCAGCAGCCCAGAGTGGGGAGCCAAAAACATTCAGTACTTC.

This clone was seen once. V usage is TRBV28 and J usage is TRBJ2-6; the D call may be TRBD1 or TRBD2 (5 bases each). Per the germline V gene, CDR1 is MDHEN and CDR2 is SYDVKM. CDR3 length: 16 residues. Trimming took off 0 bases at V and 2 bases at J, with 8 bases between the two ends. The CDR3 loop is CASSLWGTPGANVLTF. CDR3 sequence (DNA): TGTGCCAGCAGTTTATGGGGGACCCCTGGGGCCAACGTCCTGACTTTC. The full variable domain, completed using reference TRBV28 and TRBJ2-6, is DVKVTQSSRYLVKRTGEKVFLECVQDMDHENMFWYRQDPGLGLRLIYFSYDVKMKEKGDIPEGYSVSREKKERFSLILESASTNQTSMYLCASSLWGTPGANVLTFGAGSRLTVL.

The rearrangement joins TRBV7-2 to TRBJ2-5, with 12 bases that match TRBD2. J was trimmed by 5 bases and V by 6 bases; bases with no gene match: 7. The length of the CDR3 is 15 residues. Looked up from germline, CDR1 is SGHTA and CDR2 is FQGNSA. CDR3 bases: TGTGCCAGCAGTCCGACTAGCGGGAGAGTGGAGACCCAGTACTTC. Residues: CASSPTSGRVETQYF.

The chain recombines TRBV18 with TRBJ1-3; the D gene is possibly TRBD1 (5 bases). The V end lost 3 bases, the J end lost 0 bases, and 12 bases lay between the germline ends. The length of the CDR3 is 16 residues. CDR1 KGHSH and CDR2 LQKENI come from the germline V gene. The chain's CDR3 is CASSPRDPSSGNTIYF. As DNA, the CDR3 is TGTGCCAGCTCACCCCGGGACCCAAGCTCTGGAAACACCATATATTTT.

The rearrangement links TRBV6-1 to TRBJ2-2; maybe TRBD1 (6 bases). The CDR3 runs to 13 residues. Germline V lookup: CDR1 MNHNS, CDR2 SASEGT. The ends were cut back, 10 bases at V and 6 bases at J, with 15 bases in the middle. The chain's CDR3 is CATRLQGAGELFF. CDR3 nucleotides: TGTGCCACCCGCTTACAGGGTGCCGGGGAGCTGTTTTTT.

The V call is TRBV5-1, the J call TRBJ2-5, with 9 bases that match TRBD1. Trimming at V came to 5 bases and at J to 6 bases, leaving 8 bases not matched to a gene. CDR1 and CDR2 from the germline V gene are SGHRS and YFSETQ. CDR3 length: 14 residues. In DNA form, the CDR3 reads TGCGCCAGCAGAAGTGGACAGGGGATAAAGACCCAGTACTTC. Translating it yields CASRSGQGIKTQYF. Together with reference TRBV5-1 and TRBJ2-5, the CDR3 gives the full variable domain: KAGVTQTPRYLIKTRGQQVTLSCSPISGHRSVSWYQQTPGQGLQFLFEYFSETQRNKGNFPGRFSGRQFSNSRSEMNVSTLELGDSALYLCASRSGQGIKTQYFGPGTRLLVL.

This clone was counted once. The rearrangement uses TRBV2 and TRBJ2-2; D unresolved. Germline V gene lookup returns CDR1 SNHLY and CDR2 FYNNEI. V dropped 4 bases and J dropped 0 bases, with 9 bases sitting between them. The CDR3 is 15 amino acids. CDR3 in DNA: TGTGCCAGCAGTGTGGGTATCGCGAACACCGGGGAGCTGTTTTTT. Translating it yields CASSVGIANTGELFF.

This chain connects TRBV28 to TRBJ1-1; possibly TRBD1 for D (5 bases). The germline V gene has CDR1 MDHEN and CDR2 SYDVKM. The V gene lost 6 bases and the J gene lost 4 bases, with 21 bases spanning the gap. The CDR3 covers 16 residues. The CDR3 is CASSPWTKTKGTEAFF. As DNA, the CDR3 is TGTGCCAGCAGCCCATGGACAAAAACCAAGGGCACTGAAGCTTTCTTT.

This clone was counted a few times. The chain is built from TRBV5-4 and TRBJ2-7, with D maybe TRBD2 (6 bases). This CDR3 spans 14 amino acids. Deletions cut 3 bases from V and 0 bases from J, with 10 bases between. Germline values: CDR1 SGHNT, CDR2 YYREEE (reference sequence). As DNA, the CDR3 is TGTGCCAGCAGCTCCGGCGGGGCCTCCTACGAGCAGTACTTC. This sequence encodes CASSSGGASYEQYF.

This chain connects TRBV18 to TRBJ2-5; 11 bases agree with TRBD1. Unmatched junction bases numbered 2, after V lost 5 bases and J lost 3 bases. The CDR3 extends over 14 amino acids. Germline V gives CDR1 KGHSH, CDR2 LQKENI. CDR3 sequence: CASSSGQGEETQYF. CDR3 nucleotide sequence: TGTGCCAGCTCATCGGGACAGGGGGAAGAGACCCAGTACTTC.

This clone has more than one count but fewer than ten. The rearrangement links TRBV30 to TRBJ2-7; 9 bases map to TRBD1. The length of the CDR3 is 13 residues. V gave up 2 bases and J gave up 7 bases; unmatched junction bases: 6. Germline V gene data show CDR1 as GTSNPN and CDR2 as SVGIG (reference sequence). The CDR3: CAWSKQGAQEQYF. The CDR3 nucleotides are TGTGCCTGGAGTAAACAGGGGGCGCAGGAGCAGTACTTC.

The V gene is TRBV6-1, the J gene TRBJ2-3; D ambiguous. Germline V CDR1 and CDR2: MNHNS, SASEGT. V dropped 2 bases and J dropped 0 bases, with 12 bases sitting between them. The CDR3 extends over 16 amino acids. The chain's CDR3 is CASSEHVDSSTDTQYF. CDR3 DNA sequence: TGTGCCAGCAGTGAACATGTCGACTCTAGCACAGATACGCAGTATTTT.

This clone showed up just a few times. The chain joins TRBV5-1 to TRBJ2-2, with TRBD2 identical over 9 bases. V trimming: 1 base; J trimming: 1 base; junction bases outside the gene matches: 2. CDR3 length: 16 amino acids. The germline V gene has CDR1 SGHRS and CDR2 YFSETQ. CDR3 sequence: CASSLLTSGNTGELFF. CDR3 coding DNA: TGCGCCAGCAGCTTGCTGACTAGCGGGAACACCGGGGAGCTGTTTTTT.

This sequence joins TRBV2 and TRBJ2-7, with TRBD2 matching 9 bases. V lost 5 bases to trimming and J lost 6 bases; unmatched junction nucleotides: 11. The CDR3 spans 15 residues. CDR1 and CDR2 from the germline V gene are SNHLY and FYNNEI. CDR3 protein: CASSPGTSRRREQYF. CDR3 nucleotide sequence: TGTGCCAGCAGTCCCGGGACTAGCCGGAGACGCGAGCAGTACTTC.

The DNA of the CDR3 is TGTGCCAGCAGCGATGGAGCGGGCAATCAGCCCCAGCATTTT. It encodes CASSDGAGNQPQHF. The chain combines TRBV7-2 with TRBJ1-5; D gene unclear. Trimming pared 5 bases from V and 2 bases from J, leaving 10 bases between. Germline V CDR1 and CDR2: SGHTA, FQGNSA. CDR3 size: 14 residues.

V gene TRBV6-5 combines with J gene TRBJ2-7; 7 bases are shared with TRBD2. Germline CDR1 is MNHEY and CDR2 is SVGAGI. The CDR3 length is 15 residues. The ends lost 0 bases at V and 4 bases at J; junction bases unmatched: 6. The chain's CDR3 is CASSYSTGGGYEQYF. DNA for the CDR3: TGTGCCAGCAGTTACTCGACGGGAGGCGGATACGAGCAGTACTTC.

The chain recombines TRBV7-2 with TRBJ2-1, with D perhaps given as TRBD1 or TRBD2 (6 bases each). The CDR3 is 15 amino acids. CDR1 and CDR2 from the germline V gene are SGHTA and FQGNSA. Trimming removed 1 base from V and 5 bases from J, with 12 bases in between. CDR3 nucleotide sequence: TGTGCCAGCAGCTTAGGGGGGGCCCTCCACAATGAGCAGTTCTTC. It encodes CASSLGGALHNEQFF.

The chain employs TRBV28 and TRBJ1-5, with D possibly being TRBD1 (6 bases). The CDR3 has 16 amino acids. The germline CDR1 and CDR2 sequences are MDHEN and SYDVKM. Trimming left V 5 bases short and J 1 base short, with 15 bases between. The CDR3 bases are TGTGCCAGCAGTCCTCAGGGGTTGATGAGCAATCAGCCCCAGCATTTT. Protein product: CASSPQGLMSNQPQHF.

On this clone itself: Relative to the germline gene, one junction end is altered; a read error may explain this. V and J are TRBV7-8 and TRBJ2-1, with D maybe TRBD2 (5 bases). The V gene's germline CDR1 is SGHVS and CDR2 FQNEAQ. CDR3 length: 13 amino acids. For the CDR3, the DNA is TGTGCCAGCAGCCCCGCGGTAGGATCTAGCCGAGTCTTC. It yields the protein CASSPAVGSSRVF.

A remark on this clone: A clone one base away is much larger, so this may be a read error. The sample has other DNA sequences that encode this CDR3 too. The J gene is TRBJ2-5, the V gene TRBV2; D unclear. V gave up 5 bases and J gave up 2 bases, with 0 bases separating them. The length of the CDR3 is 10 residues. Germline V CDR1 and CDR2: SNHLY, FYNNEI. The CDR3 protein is CASSQETQYF. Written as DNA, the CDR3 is TGTGCCAGCAGTCAAGAGACCCAGTACTTC.

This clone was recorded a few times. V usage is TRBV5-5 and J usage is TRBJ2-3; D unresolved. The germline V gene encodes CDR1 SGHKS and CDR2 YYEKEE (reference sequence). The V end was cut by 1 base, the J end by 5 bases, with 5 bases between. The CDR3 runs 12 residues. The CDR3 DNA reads TGTGCCAGCAGCTTGACTTTAGATACGCAGTATTTT. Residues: CASSLTLDTQYF.

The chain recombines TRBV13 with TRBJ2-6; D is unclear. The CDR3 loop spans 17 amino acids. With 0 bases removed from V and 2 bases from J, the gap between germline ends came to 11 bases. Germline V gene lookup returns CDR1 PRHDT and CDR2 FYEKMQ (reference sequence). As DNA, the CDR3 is TGTGCCAGCAGCTTAGGTTGGTCTGCGGCTGGGGCCAACGTCCTGACTTTC. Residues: CASSLGWSAAGANVLTF. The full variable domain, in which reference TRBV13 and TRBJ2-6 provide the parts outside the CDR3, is AAGVIQSPRHLIKEKRETATLKCYPIPRHDTVYWYQQGPGQDPQFLISFYEKMQSDKGSIPDRFSAQQFSDYHSELNMSSLELGDSALYFCASSLGWSAAGANVLTFGAGSRLTVL.

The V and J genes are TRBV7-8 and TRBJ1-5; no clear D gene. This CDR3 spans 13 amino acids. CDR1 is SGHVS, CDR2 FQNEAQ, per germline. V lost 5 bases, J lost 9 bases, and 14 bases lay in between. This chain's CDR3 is CASSEVAGGPQHF. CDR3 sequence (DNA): TGTGCCAGCAGCGAGGTGGCGGGCGGGCCCCAGCATTTT.

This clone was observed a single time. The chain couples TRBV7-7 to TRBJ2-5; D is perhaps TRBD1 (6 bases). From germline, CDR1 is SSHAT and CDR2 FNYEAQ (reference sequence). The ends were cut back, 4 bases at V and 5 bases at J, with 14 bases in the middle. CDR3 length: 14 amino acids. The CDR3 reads CASSSQPQGETQYF. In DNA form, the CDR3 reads TGTGCCAGCAGCTCACAACCGCAGGGGGAGACCCAGTACTTC. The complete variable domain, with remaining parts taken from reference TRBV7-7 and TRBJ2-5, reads GAGVSQSPRYKVTKRGQDVTLRCDPISSHATLYWYQQALGQGPEFLTYFNYEAQPDKSGLPSDRFSAERPEGSISTLTIQRTEQRDSAMYRCASSSQPQGETQYFGPGTRLLVL.

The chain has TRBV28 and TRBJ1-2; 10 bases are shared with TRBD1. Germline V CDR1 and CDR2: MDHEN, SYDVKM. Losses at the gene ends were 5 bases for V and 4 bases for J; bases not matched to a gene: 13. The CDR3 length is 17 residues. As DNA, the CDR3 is TGTGCCAGCAGTCCACCAACCAGACAGGGGGCCATCTATGGCTACACCTTC. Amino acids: CASSPPTRQGAIYGYTF.

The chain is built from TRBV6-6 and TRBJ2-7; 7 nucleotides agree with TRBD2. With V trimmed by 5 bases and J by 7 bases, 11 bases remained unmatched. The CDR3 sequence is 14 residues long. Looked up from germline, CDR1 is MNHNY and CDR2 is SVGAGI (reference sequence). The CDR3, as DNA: TGTGCCAGCAGTCCCCTAGCGGACCTACGGGAGCAGTACTTC. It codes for CASSPLADLREQYF.

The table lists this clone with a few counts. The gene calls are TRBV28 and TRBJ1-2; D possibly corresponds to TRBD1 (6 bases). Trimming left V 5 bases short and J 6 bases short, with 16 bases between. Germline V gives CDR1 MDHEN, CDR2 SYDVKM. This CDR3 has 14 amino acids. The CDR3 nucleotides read TGTGCCAGCAGTCCGCACTTTCAGGGGCATGGCTACACCTTC. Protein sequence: CASSPHFQGHGYTF.